Below are 21 T cell receptor beta chains sequenced from a single sample in a study of T cell clonality in common variable immunodeficiency. Generated by immunoSEQ multiplex PCR, the TCRdb table keeps only in-frame clones and is missing some. This sample comprises 50,000 to 70,000 clones, none seen once only. Sequencing was done on a sample of peripheral blood mononuclear cells. Source of these receptors: a person aged 18 to 75 in good health.

At least ten counts were recorded for this clone. The missing CDR3 end, 3 residues past where the read stops, is filled in from the germline J gene. The chain combines TRBV5-4 with TRBJ2-1; 10 bases match TRBD2. The CDR3 spans 14 residues. Unmatched junction bases numbered 6, after V lost 3 bases and J lost 9 bases. CDR1 and CDR2 from the germline V gene are SGHNT and YYREEE (reference sequence). CDR3 residues: CASSWAGTSVEQFF. Partial CDR3 DNA: TGTGCCAGCAGCTGGGCCGGGACTAGCGTTGAG.

The table lists this clone with many counts. The CDR3 goes on 3 residues after the read ends, and that part is filled in from the germline J gene. The gene calls are TRBV5-5 and TRBJ2-7; tentatively, D is TRBD2 (6 bases). The CDR3 consists of 14 residues. With 2 bases removed from V and 3 bases from J, the gap between germline ends came to 12 bases. Germline CDR1 and CDR2: SGHKS and YYEKEE (reference sequence). The CDR3 loop is CASSLVTSGYEQYF. Partial CDR3 DNA: TGTGCCAGCAGCTTAGTGACTAGTGGCTACGAG. Based on the CDR3 plus reference TRBV5-5 and TRBJ2-7, the full variable domain is DAGVTQSPTHLIKTRGQQVTLRCSPISGHKSVSWYQQVLGQGPQFIFQYYEKEERGRGNFPDRFSARQFPNYSSELNVNALLLGDSALYLCASSLVTSGYEQYFGPGTRLTVT.

This clone was found a few times. The read ends 3 residues before the CDR3 terminus; that terminus is restored from the germline J gene. This chain uses TRBV18 with TRBJ1-2; no definite D call. Germline V gives CDR1 KGHSH, CDR2 LQKENI. The CDR3 covers 16 residues. The sequenced part of the CDR3 DNA is TGTGCCAGCTCACCAGTAGCGGGGATAAGCACAGATACC. Its protein product is CASSPVAGISTDT. The whole CDR3 region reads CASSPVAGISTDTYTF.

This clone was seen many times. Sequencing ends 3 residues short of the CDR3 end; the germline J gene provides the rest. The genes are TRBV11-2 and TRBJ2-5; the D gene is possibly TRBD2 (5 bases). Trimming stripped 1 base from V and 3 bases from J, with 12 bases between. The germline CDR1 and CDR2 sequences are SGHAT and FQNNGV. The CDR3 extends over 15 amino acids. The CDR3 here is CASSLVRTEKETQYF. CDR3 DNA, as far as it was read: TGTGCCAGCAGCTTAGTCAGGACTGAAAAAGAGACC.

The table lists this clone with many counts. Read sequence stops 3 residues before the CDR3 end, and the germline J gene provides the missing end. J is TRBJ1-6 and V is TRBV19, with D perhaps TRBD1 (5 bases). Germline loops: CDR1 LNHDA, CDR2 SQIVND (reference sequence). V was clipped by 3 bases and J by 3 bases, with 12 bases between them. The CDR3 has 16 residues. The DNA read from the CDR3 is TGTGCCAGTAGTATCGGGAGACAGTTCTATAATTCACCC. Its protein is CASSIGRQFYNSP. The full-length CDR3 reads as CASSIGRQFYNSPLHF.

This clone was recorded many times. The CDR3 end lies 3 residues beyond the end of the read and is filled in from the germline J gene. The gene calls are TRBV20-1 and TRBJ1-2, with D uncertain. The V end was cut by 6 bases, the J end by 3 bases, with 14 bases between. Looked up from germline, CDR1 is DFQATT and CDR2 is SNEGSKA (reference sequence). There are 13 residues in the CDR3. The part of the CDR3 DNA that was read is TGCAGTGCCAATCAGCGGGCACACTATGGC. This gives the protein CSANQRAHYG. The full-length CDR3 reads as CSANQRAHYGYTF.

This clone occurred a few times. A much larger clone sits a single nucleotide away, making a read error possible. Read coverage stops 3 residues before the CDR3 terminus; the germline J gene supplies the remainder. Other DNA sequences of this sample code for an identical CDR3. This chain links TRBV20-1 with TRBJ1-2, with D tentatively TRBD1 (5 bases). The CDR3 covers 12 residues. Germline assignment: CDR1 DFQATT and CDR2 SNEGSKA (reference sequence). CDR3 amino acids: CSVTGERYGYTF. Partial CDR3 DNA: TGCAGTGTTACAGGCGAGAGGTATGGT.

In this sample, this clone turned up many times. The read comes to an end 3 residues before the CDR3 does, leaving the germline J gene to fill in the end. The chain is built from TRBV4-2 and TRBJ1-2; D uncertain. Germline V gene sequence: CDR1 LGHNA, CDR2 YNFKEQ. Trimming shortened V by 2 bases and J by 4 bases, and 17 bases separated the two germline ends. CDR3 length: 16 amino acids. The CDR3 is CASSQPKPGLSYGYTF. The part of the CDR3 DNA that was read is TGTGCCAGCAGCCAACCTAAGCCCGGACTCTCCTATGGC.

This clone came up many times. The read ends 3 residues early relative to the CDR3; the germline J gene fills the gap. The same CDR3 arises from other DNA sequences in this sample as well. The rearrangement joins TRBV7-2 to TRBJ1-1; D not resolved. From germline, CDR1 is SGHTA and CDR2 FQGNSA. CDR3 length equals 15 residues. V lost 2 bases, J lost 6 bases, and 16 bases lay in between. The DNA read from the CDR3 is TGTGCCAGCAGCTTAATCAGAGGGCCTATGTCTGAA. This translates into CASSLIRGPMSE. The whole CDR3 is CASSLIRGPMSEAFF. Full variable domain (rest looked up from reference TRBV7-2 and TRBJ1-1): GAGVSQSPSNKVTEKGKDVELRCDPISGHTALYWYRQSLGQGLEFLIYFQGNSAPDKSGLPSDRFSAERTGGSVSTLTIQRTQQEDSAVYLCASSLIRGPMSEAFFGQGTRLTVV.

The table lists this clone with many counts. The DNA ends 3 residues before the CDR3 does, and the rest of the CDR3 is filled in from the germline J gene. The J gene is TRBJ2-3, the V gene TRBV20-1; 7 nucleotides align to TRBD2. Germline CDR1 reads DFQATT; CDR2 reads SNEGSKA (reference sequence). Losses at the gene ends were 5 bases for V and 6 bases for J; bases not matched to a gene: 11. The CDR3 contains 14 residues. CDR3 bases read: TGCAGTGCTCGGCCGGGACTACAGCCGGATACG. It is translated as CSARPGLQPDT. The whole CDR3 reads CSARPGLQPDTQYF.

This clone showed up many times. Coverage ceases 3 residues before the CDR3 finishes, and the germline J gene fills in the end. The gene calls are TRBV5-1 and TRBJ1-2; 8 positions agree with TRBD1. The V and J ends lost 5 bases and 4 bases, in that order; junction bases with no gene match: 10. Germline CDR1 reads SGHRS; CDR2 reads YFSETQ. The CDR3 has 15 residues. This CDR3 reads CASRAPGQGPYGYTF. The covered CDR3 bases are TGCGCCAGCAGGGCTCCTGGACAGGGCCCCTATGGC.

Comment on this clone: The read ends 3 residues early relative to the CDR3; the germline J gene fills the gap. This sequence joins TRBV19 and TRBJ2-1, with TRBD1 matching 8 bases. Germline V gene data show CDR1 as LNHDA and CDR2 as SQIVND (reference sequence). The CDR3 covers 14 residues. Trimming removed 3 bases from V and 4 bases from J; junction bases left unmatched: 2. CDR3 in amino acids: CASSITGGYNEQFF. The sequenced part of the CDR3 DNA is TGTGCCAGTAGTATTACAGGGGGTTACAATGAG.

The table lists this clone with many counts. The CDR3 end is not reached by the read, which stops 3 residues before it; the germline J gene fills it in. The chain joins TRBV20-1 to TRBJ2-3, with 7 bases fitting TRBD2. This CDR3 has 15 amino acids. J gave up 7 bases and V 0 bases, and 10 bases lay outside the gene matches. Germline V CDR1 and CDR2: DFQATT, SNEGSKA (reference sequence). CDR3 loop: CSARDAGDVPNTQYF. Incomplete CDR3 DNA: TGCAGTGCTAGAGATGCGGGGGACGTCCCCAATACG.

This clone was seen at least ten times. Read sequence stops 3 residues before the CDR3 end, and the germline J gene provides the missing end. The chain carries TRBV18 and TRBJ1-2; no definite D call. The CDR3 totals 13 residues. V was shortened by 1 base and J by 6 bases, with 9 bases between the two germline ends. The germline gives CDR1 KGHSH, CDR2 LQKENI. The CDR3 sequence is CASSPRDGDGYTF. The sequenced part of the CDR3 DNA is TGTGCCAGCTCACCACGCGACGGGGATGGC.

In its sample, this clone was seen many times. The read ends 3 residues early relative to the CDR3; the germline J gene fills the gap. The chain carries TRBV19 and TRBJ2-2; D is unresolved. V was trimmed by 5 bases and J by 1 base, leaving 8 bases between them. In germline, CDR1 is LNHDA, CDR2 SQIVND (reference sequence). The CDR3 contains 14 residues. CDR3: CASSPSLNTGELFF. CDR3 DNA (partial): TGTGCCAGTAGTCCGTCACTGAACACCGGGGAG. The variable domain in full, completed from reference TRBV19 and TRBJ2-2, reads DGGITQSPKYLFRKEGQNVTLSCEQNLNHDAMYWYRQDPGQGLRLIYYSQIVNDFQKGDIAEGYSVSREKKESFPLTVTSAQKNPTAFYLCASSPSLNTGELFFGEGSRLTVL.

This clone was counted at least ten times. From the germline J gene comes the end of the CDR3, since the read stops 3 residues before it. The chain employs TRBV30 and TRBJ2-5; TRBD2 is a possible D gene (6 bases). Trimming stripped 2 bases from V and 7 bases from J, with 14 bases between. Germline CDR1 and CDR2: GTSNPN and SVGIG (reference sequence). This CDR3 is built from 13 residues. The CDR3 reads CAWSPGTSGTQYF. The DNA read from the CDR3 is TGTGCCTGGAGTCCTGGGACTTCGGGGACC.

This clone came up many times. The read halts 3 residues ahead of the CDR3 end, with the missing end drawn from the germline J gene. V and J are TRBV18 and TRBJ1-2; TRBD1 is a possible D gene (6 bases). V lost 1 base to trimming and J lost 3 bases, with 27 bases between them. Per germline, CDR1 KGHSH and CDR2 LQKENI. This CDR3 is built from 20 residues. This chain's CDR3 is CASSPRSQDAGLGAYYGYTF. CDR3 DNA, as far as it was read: TGTGCCAGCTCACCACGATCCCAGGACGCCGGGTTGGGGGCCTACTATGGC.

This clone was recorded many times. The CDR3 goes on 3 residues after the read ends, and that part is filled in from the germline J gene. V usage is TRBV2 and J usage is TRBJ2-1; 11 positions agree with TRBD2. Germline CDR1 and CDR2: SNHLY and FYNNEI. This CDR3 spans 18 amino acids. V dropped 1 base and J dropped 5; count of bases not matched to a gene: 10. The sequenced part of the CDR3 DNA is TGTGCCAGCAGTGAAGAGTCCAAAACTAGCGGGGGTAACAATGAG. Amino acid sequence: CASSEESKTSGGNNE. The CDR3 in its entirety is CASSEESKTSGGNNEQFF.

This clone was counted ten times or more. The read finishes 3 residues shy of the CDR3 end, and the germline J gene is used to complete it. V and J are TRBV7-9 and TRBJ2-5; 15 bases are a match to TRBD2. From germline, CDR1 is SEHNR and CDR2 FQNEAQ (reference sequence). The CDR3 covers 15 residues. After removal of 5 bases from V and 5 bases from J, the junction contained 3 bases not matched to a gene. This chain's CDR3 is CASSGLAGGRETQYF. The part of the CDR3 DNA that was read is TGTGCCAGCAGCGGACTAGCGGGGGGGAGGGAGACC.

On this clone itself: The CDR3 goes on 3 residues after the read ends, and that part is filled in from the germline J gene. The chain is built from TRBV18 and TRBJ2-3; maybe TRBD1 (6 bases). Germline V gives CDR1 KGHSH, CDR2 LQKENI. The length of the CDR3 is 15 residues. The CDR3 spells CASSPQSGARETQYF. CDR3 bases read: TGTGCCAGCTCACCACAATCAGGGGCTAGAGAGACG.

This clone was detected many times. Read sequence stops 3 residues before the CDR3 end, and the germline J gene provides the missing end. The J gene is TRBJ2-1, the V gene TRBV29-1; 7 nucleotides line up with TRBD2. CDR3 length equals 14 residues. With 1 base clipped from V and 2 bases from J, the junction kept 2 bases outside the gene matches. Per germline, CDR1 SQVTM and CDR2 ANQGSEA. Partial CDR3 DNA: TGCAGCGTTGAAGGGGGGGGGACCTACAATGAG. Encoded protein: CSVEGGGTYNE. The CDR3 as a whole reads CSVEGGGTYNEQFF.